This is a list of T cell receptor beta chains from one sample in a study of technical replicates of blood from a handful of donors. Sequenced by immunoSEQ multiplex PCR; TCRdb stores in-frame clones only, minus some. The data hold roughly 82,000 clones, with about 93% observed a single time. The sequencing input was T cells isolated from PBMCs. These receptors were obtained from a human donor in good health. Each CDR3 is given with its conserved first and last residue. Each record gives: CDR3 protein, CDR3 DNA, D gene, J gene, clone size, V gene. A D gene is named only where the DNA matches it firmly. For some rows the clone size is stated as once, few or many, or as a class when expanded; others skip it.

CDR3aa: CASSTGTSGPTDTQYF
CDR3nt: TGTGCCAGCAGCACCGGGACTAGCGGACCCACAGATACGCAGTATTTT
d_gene: TRBD2
j_gene: TRBJ2-3
abundance: NA
v_gene: TRBV13

CDR3aa: CASSSLKDRADYGYTF
CDR3nt: TGTGCCAGCAGCTCACTGAAGGACAGGGCCGACTATGGCTACACCTTC
d_gene: TRBD1
j_gene: TRBJ1-2
abundance: once
v_gene: TRBV11-2

CDR3aa: CASSYSAGVAEAFF
CDR3nt: TGTGCCAGCAGTTACTCTGCCGGGGTCGCTGAAGCTTTCTTT
d_gene: NA
j_gene: TRBJ1-1
abundance: NA
v_gene: TRBV6-6

CDR3aa: CASKGQLVPFMNTEAFF
CDR3nt: TGCGCCAGCAAGGGACAGCTTGTTCCCTTTATGAACACTGAAGCTTTCTTT
d_gene: TRBD1
j_gene: TRBJ1-1
abundance: NA
v_gene: TRBV10-1

CDR3aa: CASSLSGRTSYNEQFF
CDR3nt: TGTGCCAGCAGCTTAAGCGGGAGGACGTCCTACAATGAGCAGTTCTTC
d_gene: TRBD2
j_gene: TRBJ2-1
abundance: NA
v_gene: TRBV11-2

CDR3aa: CASSDSISPPNEQFF
CDR3nt: TGTGCCAGTAGCGACAGCATTTCACCCCCCAATGAGCAGTTCTTC
d_gene: NA
j_gene: TRBJ2-1
abundance: NA
v_gene: TRBV19

CDR3aa: CASLAGAHTEAFF
CDR3nt: TGTGCCAGCCTTGCAGGGGCCCACACTGAAGCTTTCTTT
d_gene: NA
j_gene: TRBJ1-1
abundance: NA
v_gene: TRBV27

CDR3aa: CASSSQGKGETQYF
CDR3nt: TGTGCCAGCAGTTCCCAGGGGAAGGGAGAGACCCAGTACTTC
d_gene: NA
j_gene: TRBJ2-5
abundance: NA
v_gene: TRBV28

CDR3aa: CASSIQGAQPQHF
CDR3nt: TGTGCCAGTAGTATCCAGGGGGCTCAGCCCCAGCATTTT
d_gene: TRBD1
j_gene: TRBJ1-5
abundance: NA
v_gene: TRBV19

CDR3aa: CASNPLDSSSAEAFF
CDR3nt: TGTGCCAGCAATCCCCTTGACAGTTCTTCCGCTGAAGCTTTCTTT
d_gene: NA
j_gene: TRBJ1-1
abundance: NA
v_gene: TRBV2

CDR3aa: CASSLASGANSDTQYF
CDR3nt: TGCGCCAGCAGCTTGGCCAGCGGGGCGAACTCGGATACGCAGTATTTT
d_gene: TRBD2
j_gene: TRBJ2-3
abundance: NA
v_gene: TRBV5-1

CDR3aa: CASSPRTGDARTHGFYEQYF
CDR3nt: TGTGCCAGCTCACCCCGGACAGGGGACGCTAGGACACACGGATTCTACGAGCAGTACTTC
d_gene: TRBD1
j_gene: TRBJ2-7
abundance: NA
v_gene: TRBV18

CDR3aa: CASSLDLRQYNEQFF
CDR3nt: TGTGCCAGCAGCTTAGATCTTAGACAGTACAATGAGCAGTTCTTC
d_gene: NA
j_gene: TRBJ2-1
abundance: NA
v_gene: TRBV11-3

CDR3aa: CASSPAGATNEKLFF
CDR3nt: TGTGCCAGCAGCCCTGCGGGGGCAACTAATGAAAAACTGTTTTTT
d_gene: NA
j_gene: TRBJ1-4
abundance: NA
v_gene: TRBV6-1

CDR3aa: CASSQDRGGTGQPQHF
CDR3nt: TGTGCCAGCAGCCAAGACCGGGGAGGTACTGGCCAGCCCCAGCATTTT
d_gene: NA
j_gene: TRBJ1-5
abundance: NA
v_gene: TRBV14

CDR3aa: CASSLSTGSNEKLFF
CDR3nt: TGTGCCAGCAGCTTATCGACAGGTTCTAATGAAAAACTGTTTTTT
d_gene: NA
j_gene: TRBJ1-4
abundance: few
v_gene: TRBV7-8

CDR3aa: CASSLSWQGAGNTIYF
CDR3nt: TGTGCCAGCAGTTTATCGTGGCAGGGGGCCGGAAACACCATATATTTT
d_gene: TRBD1
j_gene: TRBJ1-3
abundance: NA
v_gene: TRBV27

CDR3aa: CASSPTGGTGYGYTF
CDR3nt: TGTGCCAGCAGTCCGACAGGGGGCACAGGCTATGGCTACACCTTC
d_gene: TRBD1
j_gene: TRBJ1-2
abundance: once
v_gene: TRBV6-6

CDR3aa: CASSLGGLAGVNEQFF
CDR3nt: TGTGCCAGCAGCTTAGGGGGACTAGCGGGGGTTAATGAGCAGTTCTTC
d_gene: TRBD2
j_gene: TRBJ2-1
abundance: NA
v_gene: TRBV7-2

CDR3aa: CASSPAGGYEQYF
CDR3nt: TGTGCCAGCTCACCAGCGGGAGGTTACGAGCAGTACTTC
d_gene: TRBD2
j_gene: TRBJ2-7
abundance: NA
v_gene: TRBV18

CDR3aa: CASSLADRDNTEAFF
CDR3nt: TGCGCCAGCAGCTTGGCGGACAGGGATAACACTGAAGCTTTCTTT
d_gene: TRBD1
j_gene: TRBJ1-1
abundance: NA
v_gene: TRBV5-1

CDR3aa: CASSYAGGASFYEQYF
CDR3nt: TGTGCCAGCAGTTACGCGGGGGGGGCAAGTTTCTACGAGCAGTACTTC
d_gene: TRBD2
j_gene: TRBJ2-7
abundance: NA
v_gene: TRBV6-6

CDR3aa: CASRRGRGLSEQYF
CDR3nt: TGTGCCAGCAGGCGGGGGCGCGGCCTCAGCGAGCAGTACTTC
d_gene: NA
j_gene: TRBJ2-7
abundance: NA
v_gene: TRBV28

CDR3aa: CASMLEGQPQHF
CDR3nt: TGTGCCAGCATGCTGGAGGGCCAGCCCCAGCATTTT
d_gene: NA
j_gene: TRBJ1-5
abundance: NA
v_gene: TRBV28

CDR3aa: CASSLGRYDRENTGELFF
CDR3nt: TGTGCCAGCAGCTTAGGCCGATACGACAGGGAGAACACCGGGGAGCTGTTTTTT
d_gene: TRBD1
j_gene: TRBJ2-2
abundance: NA
v_gene: TRBV11-3

CDR3aa: CAWSRQGYGYTF
CDR3nt: TGTGCCTGGAGCAGACAGGGCTATGGCTACACCTTC
d_gene: TRBD1
j_gene: TRBJ1-2
abundance: NA
v_gene: TRBV30